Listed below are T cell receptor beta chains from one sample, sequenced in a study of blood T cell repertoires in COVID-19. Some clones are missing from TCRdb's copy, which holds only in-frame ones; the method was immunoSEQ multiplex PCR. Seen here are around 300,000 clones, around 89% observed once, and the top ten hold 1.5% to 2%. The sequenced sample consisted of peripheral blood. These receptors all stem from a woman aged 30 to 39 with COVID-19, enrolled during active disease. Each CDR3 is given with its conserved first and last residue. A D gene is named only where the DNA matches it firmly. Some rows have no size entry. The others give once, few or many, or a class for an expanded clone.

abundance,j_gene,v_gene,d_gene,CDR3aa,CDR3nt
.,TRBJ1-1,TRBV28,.,CASSLSSGRAFF,TGTGCCAGCAGTTTATCCTCAGGTAGAGCTTTCTTT
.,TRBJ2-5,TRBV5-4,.,CASSSTAQTGQETQYF,TGTGCCAGCAGCTCTACGGCCCAGACGGGGCAAGAGACCCAGTACTTC
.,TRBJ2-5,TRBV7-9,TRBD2,CASSPGDGGGETQYF,TGTGCCAGCAGCCCCGGGGATGGCGGGGGGGAGACCCAGTACTTC
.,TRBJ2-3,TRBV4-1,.,CASSVQFVRTDTQYF,TGCGCCAGCAGCGTCCAGTTCGTCCGCACAGATACGCAGTATTTT
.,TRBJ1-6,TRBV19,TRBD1,CASSTGGQGRSPLHF,TGTGCCAGTAGTACTGGTGGACAGGGTAGATCACCCCTCCACTTT
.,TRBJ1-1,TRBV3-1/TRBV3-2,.,CASSQEWQGNTEAFF,TGTGCCAGCAGCCAAGAATGGCAGGGCAACACTGAAGCTTTCTTT
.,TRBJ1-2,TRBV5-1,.,CASSLQPLYGYTF,TGCGCCAGCAGCTTACAGCCACTCTATGGCTACACCTTC
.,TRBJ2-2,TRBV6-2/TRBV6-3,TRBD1,CASSSPPGQGATGELFF,TGTGCCAGCAGCTCACCCCCGGGACAGGGGGCCACCGGGGAGCTGTTTTTT
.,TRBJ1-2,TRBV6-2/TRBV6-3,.,CASSYSPGYVYGYTF,TGTGCCAGCAGTTACTCGCCAGGGTATGTCTATGGCTACACCTTC
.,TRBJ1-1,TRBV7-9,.,CATSSIGVTPNTEAFF,TGTGCCACATCCTCAATCGGGGTTACTCCGAACACTGAAGCTTTCTTT
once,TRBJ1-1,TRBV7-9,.,CASSPAYYRGGYTEAFF,TGTGCCAGCAGCCCAGCCTATTATAGGGGGGGTTACACTGAAGCTTTCTTT
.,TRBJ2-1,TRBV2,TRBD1,CASSEQGQGAYNEQFF,TGTGCCAGCAGTGAACAGGGGCAGGGGGCCTACAATGAGCAGTTCTTC
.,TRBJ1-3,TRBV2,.,CASSVETASSGNTIYF,TGTGCCAGCAGTGTCGAGACTGCGAGCTCTGGAAACACCATATATTTT
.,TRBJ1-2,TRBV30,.,CAWSRPRGADGYGYTF,TGTGCCTGGAGTAGACCCAGGGGAGCGGACGGCTATGGCTACACCTTC
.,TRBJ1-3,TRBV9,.,CASSTTGFSGNTIYF,TGTGCCAGCAGCACTACAGGGTTTTCTGGAAACACCATATATTTT
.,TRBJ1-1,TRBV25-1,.,CASSEWSLAFF,TGTGCCAGCAGTGAATGGAGCCTGGCTTTCTTT
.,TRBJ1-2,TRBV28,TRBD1,CASSLTGGLGYTF,TGTGCCAGCAGTTTGACAGGGGGTCTAGGCTACACCTTC
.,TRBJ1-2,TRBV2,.,CASSDYRANYGYTF,TGTGCCAGCAGTGATTACAGGGCTAACTATGGCTACACCTTC
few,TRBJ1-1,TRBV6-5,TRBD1,CASSSLDRGLTEAFF,TGTGCCAGCAGTTCCTTGGACAGGGGGCTTACTGAAGCTTTCTTT
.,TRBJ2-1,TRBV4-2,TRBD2,CASSQDLAGTNNEQFF,TGTGCCAGCAGCCAAGATCTAGCGGGGACCAACAATGAGCAGTTCTTC
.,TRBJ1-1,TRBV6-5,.,CASSYDSRSNTEAFF,TGTGCCAGCAGTTACGACTCTAGATCGAACACTGAAGCTTTCTTT
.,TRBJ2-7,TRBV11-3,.,CASSASDTPAYEQYF,TGTGCCAGCAGCGCCTCAGATACCCCAGCCTACGAGCAGTACTTC
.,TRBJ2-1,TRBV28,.,CASSITGYNEQFF,TGTGCTAGCAGCATCACAGGCTACAATGAGCAGTTCTTC
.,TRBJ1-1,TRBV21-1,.,CASSKNEQQGNTEAFF,TGTGCCAGCAGCAAAAATGAGCAACAGGGGAACACTGAAGCTTTCTTT
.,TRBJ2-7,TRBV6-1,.,CASSAGGGIVTYEQYF,TGTGCCAGCAGTGCGGGGGGCGGGATAGTTACCTACGAGCAGTACTTC
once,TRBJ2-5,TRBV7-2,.,CASSLASGQGTQYF,TGTGCCAGCAGCTTAGCTAGCGGTCAAGGGACCCAGTACTTC
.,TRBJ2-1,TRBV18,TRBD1,CASLPGQGYYEQFF,TGTGCCAGTCTCCCGGGACAGGGTTATTATGAGCAGTTCTTC
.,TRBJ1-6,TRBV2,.,CASEAGAVPNSPLHF,TGTGCCAGCGAGGCAGGGGCAGTCCCCAATTCACCCCTCCACTTT
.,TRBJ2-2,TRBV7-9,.,CASSLSGNTGELFF,TGTGCCAGCAGCTTAAGCGGAAACACCGGGGAGCTGTTTTTT
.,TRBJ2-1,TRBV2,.,CASSEFRGASSYNEQFF,TGTGCCAGCAGTGAATTTCGGGGGGCAAGCTCCTACAATGAGCAGTTCTTC
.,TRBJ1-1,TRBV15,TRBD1,CATSRSGTGGWSTEAFF,TGTGCCACCAGCAGGTCCGGGACAGGGGGCTGGAGCACTGAAGCTTTCTTT
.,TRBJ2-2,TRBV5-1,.,CASSFAGDTGELFF,TGCGCCAGCAGCTTCGCCGGGGACACCGGGGAGCTGTTTTTT
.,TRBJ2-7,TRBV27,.,CASSLKGGGGAYEQYF,TGTGCCAGCAGTTTAAAGGGAGGGGGAGGGGCCTACGAGCAGTACTTC
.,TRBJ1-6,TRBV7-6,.,CASSLLQSGAISPLHF,TGTGCCAGCAGCTTACTCCAATCCGGTGCAATTTCACCCCTCCACTTT
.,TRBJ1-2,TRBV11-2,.,CASSSIEVWDYGYTF,TGTGCCAGCAGCTCTATAGAGGTTTGGGACTATGGCTACACCTTC
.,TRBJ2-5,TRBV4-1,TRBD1,CASSQITRGTETQYF,TGCGCCAGCAGCCAAATTACCAGGGGGACGGAGACCCAGTACTTC
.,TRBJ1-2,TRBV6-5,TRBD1,CASRGQAKRNYGYTF,TGTGCCAGCAGGGGACAGGCCAAAAGAAACTATGGCTACACCTTC
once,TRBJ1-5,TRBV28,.,CASSSLGGGGQPQHF,TGTGCCAGCAGCTCCCTCGGGGGAGGCGGTCAGCCCCAGCATTTT
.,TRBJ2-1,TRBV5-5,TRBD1,CASSLVDRDYNEQFF,TGTGCCAGCAGCTTGGTGGACAGGGACTACAATGAGCAGTTCTTC
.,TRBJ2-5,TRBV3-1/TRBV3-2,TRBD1,CASSHPRDRVETQYF,TGTGCCAGCAGCCACCCCCGGGACAGGGTAGAGACCCAGTACTTC
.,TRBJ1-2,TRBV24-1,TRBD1,CATSDPTGGGGYGYTF,TGTGCCACCAGTGACCCGACAGGGGGCGGAGGCTATGGCTACACCTTC
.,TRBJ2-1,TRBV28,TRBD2,CATLASGGGHEQFF,TGTGCCACCCTTGCCAGCGGGGGAGGCCATGAGCAGTTCTTC
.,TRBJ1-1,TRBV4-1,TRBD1,CASSPGQGGNTEAFF,TGCGCCAGCAGCCCTGGACAGGGGGGAAATACTGAAGCTTTCTTT
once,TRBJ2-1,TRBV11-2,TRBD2,CASSPRGLAGSNEQFF,TGTGCCAGCAGCCCGCGGGGACTAGCGGGTTCCAATGAGCAGTTCTTC
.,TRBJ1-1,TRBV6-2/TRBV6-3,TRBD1,CASSYSGRGTEAFF,TGTGCCAGCAGTTACTCTGGCAGGGGGACTGAAGCTTTCTTT
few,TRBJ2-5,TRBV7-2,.,CASSPQGVAEETQYF,TGTGCCAGCAGCCCCCAGGGAGTAGCGGAAGAGACCCAGTACTTC
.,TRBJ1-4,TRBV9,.,CASSVALTTNEKLFF,TGTGCCAGCAGCGTAGCTCTAACAACTAATGAAAAACTGTTTTTT
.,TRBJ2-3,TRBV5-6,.,CASSPIGVGVWADTQYF,TGTGCCAGCAGCCCGATTGGAGTCGGGGTATGGGCAGATACGCAGTATTTT
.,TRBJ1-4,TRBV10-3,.,CAISEPGAEKLFF,TGTGCCATCAGTGAGCCAGGGGCTGAAAAACTGTTTTTT
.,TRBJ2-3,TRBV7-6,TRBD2,CASSFLAGDTDTQYF,TGTGCCAGCAGCTTCCTTGCGGGGGACACAGATACGCAGTATTTT
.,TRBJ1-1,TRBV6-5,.,CASKAVGVGGAFF,TGTGCCAGCAAAGCCGTGGGGGTCGGGGGAGCTTTCTTT
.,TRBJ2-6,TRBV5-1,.,CASSLQGPGANVLTF,TGCGCCAGCAGCTTACAGGGTCCTGGGGCCAACGTCCTGACTTTC
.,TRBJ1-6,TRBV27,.,CASSFSFPFDSPLHF,TGTGCCAGCAGTTTTTCGTTCCCCTTTGATTCACCCCTCCACTTT